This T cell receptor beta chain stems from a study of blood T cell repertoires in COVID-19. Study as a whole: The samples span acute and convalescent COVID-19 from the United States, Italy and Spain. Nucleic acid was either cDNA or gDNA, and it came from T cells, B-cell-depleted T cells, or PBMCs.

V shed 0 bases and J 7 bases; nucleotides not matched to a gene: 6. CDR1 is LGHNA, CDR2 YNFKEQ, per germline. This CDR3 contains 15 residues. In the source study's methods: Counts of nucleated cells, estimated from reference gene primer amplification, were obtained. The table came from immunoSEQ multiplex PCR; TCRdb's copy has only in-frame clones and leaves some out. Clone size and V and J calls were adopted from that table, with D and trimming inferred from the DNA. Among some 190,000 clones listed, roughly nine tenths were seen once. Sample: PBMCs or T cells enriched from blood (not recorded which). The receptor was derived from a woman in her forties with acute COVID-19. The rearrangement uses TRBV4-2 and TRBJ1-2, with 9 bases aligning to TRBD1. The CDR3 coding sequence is TGTGCCAGCAGCCAAGATCGGACAGGGGTCGCTGGCTACACCTTC. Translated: CASSQDRTGVAGYTF.